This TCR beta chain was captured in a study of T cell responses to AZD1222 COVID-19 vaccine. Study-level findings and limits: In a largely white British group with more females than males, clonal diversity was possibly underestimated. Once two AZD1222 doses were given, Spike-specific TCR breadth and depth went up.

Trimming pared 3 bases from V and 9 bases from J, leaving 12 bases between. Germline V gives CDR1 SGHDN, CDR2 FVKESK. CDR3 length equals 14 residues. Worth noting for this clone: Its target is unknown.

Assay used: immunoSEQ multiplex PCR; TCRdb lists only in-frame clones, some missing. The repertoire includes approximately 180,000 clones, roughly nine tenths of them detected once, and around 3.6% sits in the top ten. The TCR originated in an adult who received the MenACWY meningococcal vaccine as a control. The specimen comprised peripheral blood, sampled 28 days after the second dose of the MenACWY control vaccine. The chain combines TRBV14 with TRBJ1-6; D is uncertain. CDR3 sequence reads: CASSHPVPSSPLHF. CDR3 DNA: TGTGCCAGCAGCCACCCAGTGCCTTCTTCACCCCTCCACTTT.